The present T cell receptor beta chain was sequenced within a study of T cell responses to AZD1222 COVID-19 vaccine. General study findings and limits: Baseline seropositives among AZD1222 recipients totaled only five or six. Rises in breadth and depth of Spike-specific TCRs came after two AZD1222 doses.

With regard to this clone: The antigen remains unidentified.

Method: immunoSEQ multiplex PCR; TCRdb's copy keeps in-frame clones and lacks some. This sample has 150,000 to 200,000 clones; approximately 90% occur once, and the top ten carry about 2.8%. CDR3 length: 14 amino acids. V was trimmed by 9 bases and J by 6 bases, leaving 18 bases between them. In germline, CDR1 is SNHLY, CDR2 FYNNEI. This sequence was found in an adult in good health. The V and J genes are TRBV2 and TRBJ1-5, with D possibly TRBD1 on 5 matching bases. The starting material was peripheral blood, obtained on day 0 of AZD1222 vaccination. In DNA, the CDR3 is TGTGCCAGTCGCGGCGCAGGGAGTGTTCAGCCCCAGCATTTT. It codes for CASRGAGSVQPQHF.